This T cell receptor beta chain was captured in a study of CD8 T cells in Susac syndrome. The sequenced target, TCR beta, came from blood CD8+ and CD4+ T cells. Those who served as multiple sclerosis controls were treatment-naive patients with stable or active relapsing-remitting disease. With random hexamers, reverse transcription was performed on about 0.5 to 1 ug of RNA. TCRdb passed the immunoSEQ multiplex PCR reads through MiXCR, listing each CDR3 protein once. The sample has about 170,000 distinct CDR3 sequences, 90% to 95% seen once. Germline V CDR1 and CDR2: MNHEY, SVGEGT. This CDR3 contains 15 residues. V was cut by 2 bases and J by 0 bases, with 10 bases left in between.

V is TRBV6-2 or TRBV6-3 and J is TRBJ1-2; D gene unclear. Sequences were obtained from CD4+ T cells from PBMCs. The TCR originated in a human donor with multiple sclerosis. The CDR3 coding sequence is TGTGCCAGCAGTTACGGGCAGCTACCTAACTATGGCTACACCTTC. It yields the protein CASSYGQLPNYGYTF.